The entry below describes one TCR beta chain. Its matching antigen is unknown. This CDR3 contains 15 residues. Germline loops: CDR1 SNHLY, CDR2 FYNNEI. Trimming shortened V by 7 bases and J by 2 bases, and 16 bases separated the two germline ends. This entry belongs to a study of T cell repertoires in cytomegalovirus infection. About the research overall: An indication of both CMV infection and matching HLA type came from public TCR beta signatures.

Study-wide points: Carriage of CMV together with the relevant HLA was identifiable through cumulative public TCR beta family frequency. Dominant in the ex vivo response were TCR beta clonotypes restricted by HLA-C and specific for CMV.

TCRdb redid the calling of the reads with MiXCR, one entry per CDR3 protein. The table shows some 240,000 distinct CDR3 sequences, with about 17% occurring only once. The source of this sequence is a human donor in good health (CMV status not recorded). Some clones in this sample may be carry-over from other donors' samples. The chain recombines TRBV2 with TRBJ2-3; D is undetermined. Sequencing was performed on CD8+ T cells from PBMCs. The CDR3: CASTLTEYNTDTQYF. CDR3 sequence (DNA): TGTGCCAGCACCCTCACAGAATACAACACAGATACGCAGTATTTT.